The 14 T cell receptor beta chains given below trace back to one sample, sequenced in a study of T cells in Graves' hyperthyroidism and ophthalmopathy. The TCR beta CDR3 regions underwent amplification using RNA transcripts as the source. A set of HTBI primers served as the primers for a first-round RT-PCR of the TCR CDR3. TCRdb reprocessed the multiplex PCR reads with MiXCR, giving one entry per CDR3 protein. This table has 550,000 to 850,000 distinct CDR3 sequences, over 15% appearing once. Sequencing was performed on blood. Receptor source: a woman in her 50s with Graves' hyperthyroidism that later progressed to Graves' ophthalmopathy.

The V gene is TRBV4-2, the J gene TRBJ2-2; D is tentatively TRBD1 or TRBD2 (7 bases each). Germline values: CDR1 LGHNA, CDR2 YNFKEQ. This CDR3 is built from 19 residues. Trimming left V 1 base short and J 0 bases short, with 18 bases between. CDR3: CASSQAGGAGGPNTGELFF. Here the CDR3 DNA reads TGTGCCAGCAGCCAAGCGGGGGGCGCAGGGGGGCCGAACACCGGGGAGCTGTTTTTT.

The chain couples TRBV30 to TRBJ2-1, with D perhaps matching TRBD2 (7 bases). This CDR3 spans 15 amino acids. Trimming stripped 1 base from V and 5 bases from J, with 15 bases between. CDR1 and CDR2 (germline): GTSNPN, SVGIG (reference sequence). This CDR3 is CAWSDVGGPNNEQFF. The CDR3 nucleotides are TGTGCCTGGAGTGATGTGGGGGGGCCTAACAATGAGCAGTTCTTC.

J is TRBJ2-3 and V is TRBV19, with 8 bases aligning to TRBD1. Germline CDR1 and CDR2: LNHDA and SQIVND (reference sequence). V lost 4 bases, J lost 0 bases, and 6 bases stayed unmatched. This CDR3 contains 16 residues. CDR3 in amino acids: CASSRQGKGSTDTQYF. The DNA for the CDR3 is TGTGCCAGTAGTAGACAGGGGAAGGGGAGCACAGATACGCAGTATTTT.

This chain uses TRBV6-1 with TRBJ2-1; D is uncertain. The V gene's germline CDR1 is MNHNS and CDR2 SASEGT. The CDR3 runs 12 residues. Trimming left V 6 bases short and J 10 bases short, with 13 bases between. CDR3 in DNA: TGTGCCAGCAGCCTTGCTGAGTGGGAGCAGTTCTTC. Translating it yields CASSLAEWEQFF.

The chain links TRBV19 to TRBJ1-2; possible D gene TRBD1, 6 bases. CDR3 length equals 15 residues. V was trimmed by 3 bases and J by 1 base, leaving 12 bases between them. Germline assignment: CDR1 LNHDA and CDR2 SQIVND (reference sequence). The DNA of the CDR3 is TGTGCCAGTAGTATGGATCCAGGGGTTAACTATGGCTACACCTTC. This sequence encodes CASSMDPGVNYGYTF.

At least ten counts were recorded for this clonotype. The chain has TRBV6-1 and TRBJ1-2; 7 nucleotides agree with TRBD1. The trim removed 6 bases at V and 5 bases at J, leaving 12 bases unmatched. The CDR3 spans 15 residues. Germline CDR1 is MNHNS and CDR2 is SASEGT. DNA of the CDR3: TGTGCCAGCAGGACGCCTAACAGGGGCACTTATGGCTACACCTTC. It codes for CASRTPNRGTYGYTF.

The chain is built from TRBV2 and TRBJ1-3; D is possibly TRBD1 (5 bases). This CDR3 contains 15 residues. Trimming removed 3 bases at V and 0 bases at J, with 9 bases between. The germline V gene encodes CDR1 SNHLY and CDR2 FYNNEI. CDR3: CASSEMGVSGNTIYF. DNA for the CDR3: TGTGCCAGCAGTGAGATGGGGGTCTCTGGAAACACCATATATTTT.

The chain links TRBV30 to TRBJ1-5; possible D gene TRBD1, 5 bases. Germline CDR1 reads GTSNPN; CDR2 reads SVGIG (reference sequence). The CDR3 loop spans 13 amino acids. V lost 2 bases to trimming and J lost 7 bases, with 12 bases between them. CDR3 loop: CAWSSQGRQPQHF. The CDR3 nucleotides are TGTGCCTGGAGTAGCCAGGGTAGACAGCCCCAGCATTTT.

This clonotype has a count of ten or more. This chain connects TRBV2 to TRBJ1-5, with 7 positions matching TRBD1. The CDR3 has 14 residues. CDR1 and CDR2 (germline): SNHLY, FYNNEI. V was clipped by 3 bases and J by 4 bases; unmatched bases: 3. The DNA for the CDR3 is TGTGCCAGCAGTGACTACAGGGGAAATCAGCCCCAGCATTTT. Translating it yields CASSDYRGNQPQHF.

This clonotype was observed many times. The V call is TRBV7-8, the J call TRBJ2-7; TRBD1 might be the D (5 bases). V lost 5 bases and J lost 6, with 14 bases in between. The germline V gene encodes CDR1 SGHVS and CDR2 FQNEAQ. The length of the CDR3 is 13 residues. In DNA form, the CDR3 reads TGTGCCAGCAGCGAGACCAGGGTTAGCGAGCAGTACTTC. Its translation: CASSETRVSEQYF.

The sample holds many counts of this clonotype. DNA for the CDR3: TGCAGTGCTAGAGATACCCGAGGGCTAAGCTCCTACAATGAGCAGTTCTTC. Amino acids: CSARDTRGLSSYNEQFF. J is TRBJ2-1 and V is TRBV20-1; D is perhaps TRBD2 (5 bases). The V end lost 0 bases, the J end lost 0 bases, and 15 bases lay between the germline ends. The CDR3 covers 17 residues. CDR1 and CDR2 from the germline V gene are DFQATT and SNEGSKA (reference sequence).

There are many counts of this clonotype. The CDR3 loop is CASSPGTSGGPSGAQYF. CDR3 DNA: TGTGCCAGCAGCCCCGGGACTAGCGGGGGGCCCTCAGGGGCCCAGTACTTC. This chain uses TRBV27 with TRBJ2-5; 15 nucleotides align to TRBD2. V was pared by 6 bases and J by 9 bases, with 14 bases of the junction left unmatched. This CDR3 has 17 amino acids. The germline V gene encodes CDR1 MNHEY and CDR2 SMNVEV (reference sequence).

In its sample, this clonotype was seen a few times. The rearrangement joins TRBV12-3 or TRBV12-4 to TRBJ1-6; TRBD1 matches at 10 bases. The trim removed 5 bases at V and 9 bases at J, leaving 4 bases unmatched. This CDR3 contains 14 residues. Written as DNA, the CDR3 is TGTGCCAGCAGTGGACAGGGGGTGGCTTCACCCCTCCACTTT. Amino acids: CASSGQGVASPLHF.

The rearrangement uses TRBV7-3 and TRBJ2-3, with a tentative D call TRBD2 (6 bases). Trimming took off 5 bases at V and 4 bases at J, with 16 bases between the two ends. This CDR3 contains 15 residues. Germline-derived CDR1 and CDR2 are SGHTA and FQGTGA. CDR3 loop: CASSPSGGKADTQYF. DNA for the CDR3: TGTGCCAGCAGCCCTTCTGGCGGGAAAGCAGATACGCAGTATTTT.